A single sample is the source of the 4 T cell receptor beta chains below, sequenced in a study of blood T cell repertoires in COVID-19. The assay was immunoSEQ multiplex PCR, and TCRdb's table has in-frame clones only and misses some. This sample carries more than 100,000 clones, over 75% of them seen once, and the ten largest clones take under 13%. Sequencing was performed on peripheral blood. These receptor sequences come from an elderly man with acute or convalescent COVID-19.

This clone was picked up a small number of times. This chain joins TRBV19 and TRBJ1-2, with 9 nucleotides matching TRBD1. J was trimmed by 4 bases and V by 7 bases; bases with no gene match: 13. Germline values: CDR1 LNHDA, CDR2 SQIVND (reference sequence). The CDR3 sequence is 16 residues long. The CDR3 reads CASTKSTGTGRYGYTF. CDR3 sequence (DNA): TGTGCCAGTACCAAATCCACCGGGACAGGGCGCTATGGCTACACCTTC. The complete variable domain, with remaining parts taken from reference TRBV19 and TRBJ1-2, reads DGGITQSPKYLFRKEGQNVTLSCEQNLNHDAMYWYRQDPGQGLRLIYYSQIVNDFQKGDIAEGYSVSREKKESFPLTVTSAQKNPTAFYLCASTKSTGTGRYGYTFGSGTRLTVV.

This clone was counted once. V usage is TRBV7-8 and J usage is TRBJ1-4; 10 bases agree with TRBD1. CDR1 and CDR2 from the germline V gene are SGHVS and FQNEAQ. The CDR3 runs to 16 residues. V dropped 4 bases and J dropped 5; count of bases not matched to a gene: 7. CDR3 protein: CASSSPDRGKNEKLFF. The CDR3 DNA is TGTGCCAGCAGCTCCCCGGACAGGGGGAAAAATGAAAAACTGTTTTTT.

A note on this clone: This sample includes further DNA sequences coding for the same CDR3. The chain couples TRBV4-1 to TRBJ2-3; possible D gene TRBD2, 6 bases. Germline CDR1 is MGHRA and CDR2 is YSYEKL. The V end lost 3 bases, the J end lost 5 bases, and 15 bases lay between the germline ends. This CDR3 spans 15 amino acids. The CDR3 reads CASSQATGGRDTQYF. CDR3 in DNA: TGCGCCAGCAGCCAGGCTACCGGGGGTAGAGATACGCAGTATTTT.

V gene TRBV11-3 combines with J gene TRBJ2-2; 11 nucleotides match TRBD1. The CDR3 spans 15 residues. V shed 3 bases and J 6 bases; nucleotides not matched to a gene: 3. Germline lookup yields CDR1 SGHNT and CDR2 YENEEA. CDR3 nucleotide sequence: TGTGCCAGCAGCTTGGACAGGGGGCTCGCCGGGGAGCTGTTTTTT. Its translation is CASSLDRGLAGELFF.